These 28 T cell receptor beta chains were sequenced from one sample in a study of beta chain features in type 1 diabetes. Reverse transcribing all isolated RNA meant expressed TCRB transcripts were sequenced. Produced via immunoSEQ multiplex PCR; TCRdb's table is partial and in-frame only. This sample has roughly 290,000 clones, with approximately 15% found just once. Overall study results and limits: In every one of the four CD4+ subsets, TCRB CDR3s were moderately but significantly shorter in Type 1 diabetes patients.

Their recognized antigens are unknown. Input material: naive CD4+ T cells from blood. The receptors come from a man aged 18-30 years with type 1 diabetes.

A few counts support this clone. This chain uses TRBV28 with TRBJ2-2; 10 bases line up with TRBD1. The CDR3 contains 14 residues. The germline V gene encodes CDR1 MDHEN and CDR2 SYDVKM. The ends lost 8 bases at V and 0 bases at J; junction bases unmatched: 0. Here the CDR3 DNA reads TGTGCCAGCGGGACAGGGGCGAACACCGGGGAGCTGTTTTTT. This translates into CASGTGANTGELFF.

V gene TRBV7-8 combines with J gene TRBJ2-7; maybe TRBD2 (6 bases). The ends were cut back, 3 bases at V and 0 bases at J, with 9 bases in the middle. CDR1 is SGHVS, CDR2 FQNEAQ, per germline. CDR3 length equals 14 residues. In nucleotides, the CDR3 is TGTGCCAGCAGCTTGACACTAGCCTCCTACGAGCAGTACTTC. It is translated as CASSLTLASYEQYF.

This chain joins TRBV30 and TRBJ2-3, with D maybe TRBD2 (6 bases). V shed 0 bases and J shed 6 bases, with 13 bases lying between them. Germline CDR1 is GTSNPN and CDR2 is SVGIG (reference sequence). The CDR3 covers 14 residues. CDR3: CAWSVWGVGDTQYF. CDR3 DNA sequence: TGTGCCTGGAGTGTCTGGGGGGTTGGGGATACGCAGTATTTT. Together with reference TRBV30 and TRBJ2-3, the CDR3 gives the full variable domain: SQTIHQWPATLVQPVGSPLSLECTVEGTSNPNLYWYRQAAGRGLQLLFYSVGIGQISSEVPQNLSASRPQDRQFILSSKKLLLSDSGFYLCAWSVWGVGDTQYFGPGTRLTVL.

The chain carries TRBV7-8 and TRBJ1-1; weak D call: TRBD1 (5 bases). This CDR3 has 12 amino acids. CDR1 and CDR2 from the germline V gene are SGHVS and FQNEAQ. Trimming left V 2 bases short and J 6 bases short, with 7 bases between. Written as DNA, the CDR3 is TGTGCCAGCAGCTTAATGACAGCTGAAGCTTTCTTT. This encodes CASSLMTAEAFF.

This chain joins TRBV21-1 and TRBJ2-2; the DNA was not compared with TRBD2, the D call given in the table. TRBV21-1 is a listed pseudogene. The CDR3 extends over 22 amino acids. CDR3 residues: CASSKTLTKANKSGSGTGELFF. The CDR3 nucleotides are TGTGCCAGCAGCAAAACCCTGACAAAAGCAAATAAAAGCGGGAGTGGCACCGGGGAGCTGTTTTTT.

The chain is built from TRBV2 and TRBJ2-7, with TRBD1 identical over 7 bases. The germline CDR1 and CDR2 sequences are SNHLY and FYNNEI. The CDR3 runs to 13 residues. With V trimmed by 6 bases and J by 6 bases, 8 bases remained unmatched. The CDR3 bases are TGTGCCAGCAGGAAGACAGGGCAGGGCGAGCAGTACTTC. This sequence encodes CASRKTGQGEQYF.

The J gene is TRBJ2-3, the V gene TRBV6-1, with a weak D call TRBD2 (5 bases). V was pared by 4 bases and J by 1 base, with 21 bases between. Germline CDR1 and CDR2: MNHNS and SASEGT. The CDR3 is 18 residues long. DNA for the CDR3: TGTGCCAGCAGTGGTACTAGATTCTCCGGTAGGGGCACAGATACGCAGTATTTT. Its translation is CASSGTRFSGRGTDTQYF.

This clone was detected only a few times. This chain links TRBV30 with TRBJ2-3; 8 nucleotides line up with TRBD2. The CDR3 runs to 15 residues. Trimming removed 3 bases from V and 1 base from J; junction bases left unmatched: 6. Germline V lookup: CDR1 GTSNPN, CDR2 SVGIG (reference sequence). The CDR3 bases are TGTGCCTGGAGACGAGCGGGAGCTGGCACAGATACGCAGTATTTT. It translates to CAWRRAGAGTDTQYF.

V is TRBV6-1 and J is TRBJ1-2; D not certain. Trimming left V 2 bases short and J 0 bases short, with 13 bases between. This CDR3 comprises 16 residues. The germline V gene encodes CDR1 MNHNS and CDR2 SASEGT. For the CDR3, the DNA is TGTGCCAGCAGTGAATTTGGCCAACCAACTAACTATGGCTACACCTTC. This translates into CASSEFGQPTNYGYTF.

The rearrangement links TRBV19 to TRBJ1-5; 9 nucleotides agree with TRBD1. Germline loops: CDR1 LNHDA, CDR2 SQIVND (reference sequence). This CDR3 contains 14 residues. Trimming removed 5 bases from V and 2 bases from J; junction bases left unmatched: 1. The CDR3 region is CASSRTGGNQPQHF. In DNA form, the CDR3 reads TGTGCCAGTAGTCGGACAGGGGGCAATCAGCCCCAGCATTTT.

In this sample, this clone turned up a few times. J is TRBJ1-1 and V is TRBV6-5; TRBD1 matches 7 bases. This CDR3 has 15 residues. Trimming removed 5 bases from V and 1 base from J; junction bases left unmatched: 7. Germline-derived CDR1 and CDR2 are MNHEY and SVGAGI. The CDR3 nucleotides read TGTGCCAGCAGTCGTAGGACAGGAAAGAACACTGAAGCTTTCTTT. It codes for CASSRRTGKNTEAFF.

The chain couples TRBV6-5 to TRBJ1-2; a possible D gene is TRBD1 (5 bases). Looked up from germline, CDR1 is MNHEY and CDR2 is SVGAGI. The CDR3 consists of 11 residues. V was cut by 8 bases and J by 4 bases, with 8 bases left in between. Written as DNA, the CDR3 is TGTGCCAGCGGACAAGGCTATGGCTACACCTTC. Its protein is CASGQGYGYTF.

There are a few counts of this clone. V and J are TRBV7-9 and TRBJ2-7, with 9 bases aligning to TRBD2. V shed 4 bases and J 4 bases; nucleotides not matched to a gene: 8. In germline, CDR1 is SEHNR, CDR2 FQNEAQ (reference sequence). The length of the CDR3 is 15 residues. CDR3 nucleotide sequence: TGTGCCAGCAGCTCTGCAGCGGGAGGTGCTTACGAGCAGTACTTC. Its protein product is CASSSAAGGAYEQYF.

This clone came up a few times. This chain links TRBV15 with TRBJ2-3; 8 bases map to TRBD1. In germline, CDR1 is LNHNV, CDR2 YYDKDF (reference sequence). Losses at the gene ends were 3 bases for V and 2 bases for J; bases not matched to a gene: 10. CDR3 length: 17 residues. The CDR3 here is CATSRRPGQGSTDTQYF. The DNA for the CDR3 is TGTGCCACCAGCAGGCGTCCAGGACAGGGTTCCACAGATACGCAGTATTTT.

The chain is built from TRBV9 and TRBJ1-2; 7 bases are a match to TRBD1. The CDR3 runs to 12 residues. With V trimmed by 9 bases and J by 4 bases, 6 bases remained unmatched. The germline CDR1 and CDR2 sequences are SGDLS and YYNGEE. The CDR3 protein is CATLYRGYGYTF. CDR3 coding DNA: TGTGCCACTTTATACAGGGGCTATGGCTACACCTTC.

This clone showed up just a few times. This chain joins TRBV7-2 and TRBJ2-1; 11 nucleotides line up with TRBD2. The CDR3 sequence is 16 residues long. Per the germline V gene, CDR1 is SGHTA and CDR2 is FQGNSA. J gave up 8 bases and V 0 bases, and 6 bases lay outside the gene matches. The CDR3 nucleotides are TGTGCCAGCAGCTTAGCTACTAGCGGGAGAGGCGATGAGCAGTTCTTC. As protein: CASSLATSGRGDEQFF.

V gene TRBV27 combines with J gene TRBJ1-2; 7 bases are shared with TRBD1. This CDR3 has 16 residues. The V gene end was trimmed by 2 bases and the J gene end by 1 base; junction bases not matched to a gene: 7. Germline-derived CDR1 and CDR2 are MNHEY and SMNVEV (reference sequence). The CDR3 DNA follows: TGTGCCAGCAGTTTAAATACAGGGGATAATAACTATGGCTACACCTTC. Translating gives CASSLNTGDNNYGYTF.

A few counts support this clone. V is TRBV18 and J is TRBJ1-2, with a tentative D call TRBD1 (5 bases). Trimming cost V 0 bases and J 4 bases, with 12 bases left between them. CDR1 is KGHSH and CDR2 is LQKENI in the germline V gene. The CDR3 is made up of 15 amino acids. The CDR3 is CASSPPGVEGYGYTF. The CDR3 DNA reads TGTGCCAGCTCACCACCAGGGGTAGAAGGCTATGGCTACACCTTC.

The chain employs TRBV7-2 and TRBJ2-3, with 8 nucleotides matching TRBD2. J gave up 4 bases and V 5 bases, and 2 bases lay outside the gene matches. Germline assignment: CDR1 SGHTA and CDR2 FQGNSA. The CDR3 is 13 residues long. In nucleotides, the CDR3 is TGTGCCAGCAGCCGGGGGGGCCCAGATACGCAGTATTTT. Encoded protein: CASSRGGPDTQYF.

The chain combines TRBV7-2 with TRBJ2-2, with D possibly matching TRBD2 (6 bases). Germline CDR1 reads SGHTA; CDR2 reads FQGNSA. Trimming removed 7 bases at V and 1 base at J, with 16 bases between. This CDR3 region has 16 residues. This CDR3 is CASTPQAAGNTGELFF. DNA of the CDR3: TGTGCCAGCACCCCCCAGGCAGCGGGGAACACCGGGGAGCTGTTTTTT.

This clone was picked up a small number of times. This rearrangement joins TRBV5-6 to TRBJ2-7; TRBD1 agrees at 9 bases. There are 14 residues in the CDR3. CDR1 is SGHDT, CDR2 YYEEEE, per germline. V trimming: 0 bases; J trimming: 4 bases; junction bases outside the gene matches: 2. The CDR3 bases are TGTGCCAGCAGCTTGGTGGGACAGGGTTACGAGCAGTACTTC. Translating it yields CASSLVGQGYEQYF.

This clone has only a few counts. This rearrangement joins TRBV9 to TRBJ2-1, with 7 bases identical to TRBD2. Germline V gives CDR1 SGDLS, CDR2 YYNGEE. The CDR3 consists of 14 residues. With V trimmed by 3 bases and J by 0 bases, 0 bases remained unmatched. CDR3 sequence reads: CASSGGSSYNEQFF. The DNA of the CDR3 is TGTGCCAGCAGCGGCGGGAGCTCCTACAATGAGCAGTTCTTC.

In this sample, this clone turned up a few times. The chain couples TRBV9 to TRBJ1-1; D is possibly TRBD1 (5 bases). Trimming pared 3 bases from V and 0 bases from J, leaving 12 bases between. Per the germline V gene, CDR1 is SGDLS and CDR2 is YYNGEE. This CDR3 has 15 residues. CDR3 residues: CASSGRGGMNTEAFF. The DNA for the CDR3 is TGTGCCAGCAGCGGGCGGGGGGGGATGAACACTGAAGCTTTCTTT. Variable domain in full (rest from reference TRBV9 and TRBJ1-1): DSGVTQTPKHLITATGQRVTLRCSPRSGDLSVYWYQQSLDQGLQFLIQYYNGEERAKGNILERFSAQQFPDLHSELNLSSLELGDSALYFCASSGRGGMNTEAFFGQGTRLTVV.

This clone was counted a single time. The chain carries TRBV9 and TRBJ1-2; a possible D gene is TRBD1 (5 bases). The CDR3 is 16 residues long. Trimming removed 4 bases at V and 2 bases at J, with 18 bases between. Looked up from germline, CDR1 is SGDLS and CDR2 is YYNGEE. This CDR3 is CASSLGTSHPNYGYTF. The DNA for the CDR3 is TGTGCCAGCAGCCTAGGGACTTCACACCCCAACTATGGCTACACCTTC. Complete variable domain (other parts from reference TRBV9 and TRBJ1-2): DSGVTQTPKHLITATGQRVTLRCSPRSGDLSVYWYQQSLDQGLQFLIQYYNGEERAKGNILERFSAQQFPDLHSELNLSSLELGDSALYFCASSLGTSHPNYGYTFGSGTRLTVV.

This clone was counted a few times. The CDR3 coding sequence is TGTGCCAGCAGTTACTCGAACTCTCAAGAGACCCAGTACTTC. This gives the protein CASSYSNSQETQYF. The rearrangement joins TRBV6-6 to TRBJ2-5; D gene unclear. Germline CDR1 is MNHNY and CDR2 is SVGAGI (reference sequence). The V and J ends lost 0 bases and 2 bases respectively, with 7 bases between them. CDR3 size: 14 residues.

This clone was seen only a few times. The CDR3 sequence: CASSSLGRQGWYEQYF. The CDR3 DNA sequence: TGTGCCAGCAGCTCCCTTGGTCGACAGGGGTGGTACGAGCAGTACTTC. The chain employs TRBV11-2 and TRBJ2-7; 8 bases match TRBD1. This CDR3 is 16 amino acids long. Germline V gene lookup returns CDR1 SGHAT and CDR2 FQNNGV. V lost 4 bases and J lost 4; bases outside the gene matches: 12.

As for this clone: The same CDR3 also results from other DNA sequences found in this sample. The chain joins TRBV28 to TRBJ2-7; TRBD2 is a possible D gene (6 bases). This CDR3 contains 13 residues. Germline lookup yields CDR1 MDHEN and CDR2 SYDVKM. V was trimmed by 4 bases and J by 2 bases, leaving 9 bases between them. CDR3 sequence reads: CASSSGGPYEQYF. For the CDR3, the DNA is TGTGCCAGCAGTTCCGGGGGACCCTACGAGCAGTACTTC.

As to this clone: One end of the junction does not line up with germline, which may come from a read error. The V gene is TRBV20-1, the J gene TRBJ1-1; TRBD1 matches at 8 bases. Germline CDR1 and CDR2: DFQATT and SNEGSKA (reference sequence). The CDR3 has 11 amino acids. CDR3 amino acids: CSARGPLTGEF. Here the CDR3 DNA reads TGCAGTGCTAGAGGACCCCTGACAGGGGAGTTT.